The 22 T cell receptor beta chains given below trace back to one sample, sequenced in a study of T cells expressing NK-cell markers (dated by TCRdb to between 2020 and 2021). The library relied on 5' RACE. Reads for this sample came from an Illumina HiSeq 2000. TCRdb reprocessed the reads; each CDR3 protein sequence makes one entry, and DNA is unavailable. The sample's own table lists 300,000 to 500,000 distinct CDR3 sequences. The top ten clonotypes cover about 10% of the sample. The sequenced sample consisted of blood T cells: a sorted CD56 or NKG2C T cell subset, CD4+ or CD8+ T cells, or bulk PBMC T cells (not recorded which). The receptors here all came from a woman aged 45-65 years in good health. Donor details come from another sample of the same person, matched by shared clones.

The rearrangement uses TRBV5-5 and TRBJ2-1; the TRBD1 assignment by TCRdb is unverifiable without DNA. The CDR3 covers 16 residues. Germline V lookup: CDR1 SGHKS, CDR2 YYEKEE (reference sequence). CDR3 loop: CASSFTGTVVYNEQFF.

V gene TRBV7-9 combines with J gene TRBJ2-1; TCRdb's D call, TRBD2, is unchecked because there is no DNA. This CDR3 has 16 residues. Germline V gene sequence: CDR1 SEHNR, CDR2 FQNEAQ (reference sequence). CDR3 residues: CASSPPGTFSYNEQFF.

The genes are TRBV29-1 and TRBJ2-4; TCRdb's assignment of TRBD2 cannot be checked, as there is no DNA. From germline, CDR1 is SQVTM and CDR2 ANQGSEA. CDR3 length equals 17 residues. This CDR3 is CSVEDPTSGRATNIQYF. Complete variable domain (other parts from reference TRBV29-1 and TRBJ2-4): SAVISQKPSRDICQRGTSLTIQCQVDSQVTMMFWYRQQPGQSLTLIATANQGSEATYESGFVIDKFPISRPNLTFSTLTVSNMSPEDSSIYLCSVEDPTSGRATNIQYFGAGTRLSVL.

V gene TRBV12-3 or TRBV12-4 combines with J gene TRBJ2-1; TCRdb's D call of TRBD1 is untestable without DNA. The CDR3 extends over 14 amino acids. The CDR3 sequence is CASSRGLGYNEQFF.

CDR3 protein: CASSPVQFYEQYF. The V call is TRBV18, the J call TRBJ2-7. Germline-derived CDR1 and CDR2 are KGHSH and LQKENI. The CDR3 sequence is 13 residues long.

The rearrangement joins TRBV12-3 or TRBV12-4 to TRBJ1-5; TCRdb returns TRBD1, unconfirmable since there is no DNA. CDR3 length: 16 amino acids. This CDR3 is CASSQWTGIGNQPQHF.

The chain combines TRBV10-1 with TRBJ2-2. The CDR3 sequence is 14 residues long. Germline V gene data show CDR1 as WNHNN and CDR2 as SYGVQD (reference sequence). CDR3 in amino acids: CASSTGINTGELFF.

The J gene is TRBJ2-5, the V gene TRBV27; without DNA, the TCRdb call of TRBD2 cannot be checked. The CDR3 contains 16 residues. CDR1 is MNHEY, CDR2 SMNVEV, per germline (reference sequence). CDR3: CASSRLAGGPQETQYF.

The chain has TRBV5-1 and TRBJ2-7; TCRdb returns TRBD2, unconfirmable since there is no DNA. The germline V gene has CDR1 SGHRS and CDR2 YFSETQ. The CDR3 has 16 amino acids. The CDR3 sequence: CASSLGELAGGYEQYF.

This chain connects TRBV20-1 to TRBJ2-3; the D call of TRBD2 rests on TCRdb alone, since no DNA is present to check it. CDR3 length: 15 residues. CDR1 DFQATT and CDR2 SNEGSKA come from the germline V gene (reference sequence). The CDR3 here is CSATVVTGVTDTQYF.

CDR3 residues: CASSLDHILAGTYEQYF. The J gene is TRBJ2-7, the V gene TRBV5-6; TCRdb gives TRBD2 as the D gene, but with no DNA this cannot be confirmed. From germline, CDR1 is SGHDT and CDR2 YYEEEE. The CDR3 loop spans 17 amino acids.

The J gene is TRBJ2-1, the V gene TRBV15; lacking DNA, the TRBD2 call made by TCRdb goes unchecked. The germline V gene has CDR1 LNHNV and CDR2 YYDKDF (reference sequence). There are 13 residues in the CDR3. CDR3 in amino acids: CATSREGLNEQFF.

The CDR3 sequence: CASSASGSSLGQETQYF. J is TRBJ2-5 and V is TRBV7-7; TCRdb indicates TRBD2, and absent DNA this call remains unverified. The CDR3 covers 17 residues. CDR1 and CDR2 from the germline V gene are SSHAT and FNYEAQ (reference sequence).

The chain recombines TRBV20-1 with TRBJ1-5. From germline, CDR1 is DFQATT and CDR2 SNEGSKA (reference sequence). There are 13 residues in the CDR3. CDR3: CSARARGSEPQHF.

The chain recombines TRBV10-3 with TRBJ1-6; the TRBD1 assignment by TCRdb is unverifiable without DNA. The CDR3 sequence is 14 residues long. In germline, CDR1 is ENHRY, CDR2 SYGVKD. The CDR3 is CAISEDEGSSPLHF.

This sequence joins TRBV9 and TRBJ2-5. This CDR3 is 13 amino acids long. Looked up from germline, CDR1 is SGDLS and CDR2 is YYNGEE. The CDR3 is CASSVATRETQYF.

The chain combines TRBV4-1 with TRBJ2-7; the TCRdb D gene call, TRBD1, has no DNA to confirm it. The CDR3 sequence is 15 residues long. From germline, CDR1 is MGHRA and CDR2 YSYEKL. CDR3 region: CASRVGDRGLAEQYF.

The gene calls are TRBV7-2 and TRBJ2-1; without DNA, the TCRdb call of TRBD2 cannot be checked. CDR1 and CDR2 from the germline V gene are SGHTA and FQGNSA. The CDR3 sequence is 13 residues long. The CDR3 reads CASSLVEGGEQFF.

The rearrangement joins TRBV5-4 to TRBJ1-2. This CDR3 contains 15 residues. Germline V gene sequence: CDR1 SGHNT, CDR2 YYREEE (reference sequence). The CDR3 region is CASSLDRVTNYGYTF.

The chain combines TRBV27 with TRBJ2-1; TCRdb reports TRBD2, a call that lacks DNA to check it against. Germline V gene sequence: CDR1 MNHEY, CDR2 SMNVEV (reference sequence). The CDR3 runs to 15 residues. This CDR3 reads CASKTLAGAHDEQFF.

V usage is TRBV20-1 and J usage is TRBJ2-1; the D call from TCRdb, TRBD2, cannot be confirmed without DNA. This CDR3 region has 15 residues. CDR1 and CDR2 from the germline V gene are DFQATT and SNEGSKA (reference sequence). The CDR3 reads CSPRVGTGGPDEQFF.

This sequence joins TRBV4-2 and TRBJ2-1; the D call from TCRdb, TRBD2, cannot be confirmed without DNA. Germline V gives CDR1 LGHNA, CDR2 YNFKEQ. The CDR3 extends over 15 amino acids. This chain's CDR3 is CASSQGQRDPNEQFF.